A single T cell receptor beta chain is shown here with its context. This record belongs to a study of early stage breast cancer tumors. CDR1 is LNHDA and CDR2 is SQIVND in the germline V gene (reference sequence). Trimming took off 2 bases at V and 1 base at J, with 3 bases between the two ends. The CDR3 covers 13 residues. Libraries were prepared by immunoSEQ multiplex PCR; TCRdb keeps only in-frame clonotypes and omits some of them. The table records around 6,300 clones, 65% to 80% of them present only once. This sequence joins TRBV19 and TRBJ2-4, with D hard to call. What was sequenced was normal breast tissue next to the tumor. The clonotype was recovered from a person aged 35 to 50 with breast cancer. The CDR3 nucleotides are TGTGCCAGTAGTATACAGGCCAAAAACATTCAGTACTTC. Translating gives CASSIQAKNIQYF.